The clone carrying this TCR beta chain was seen once. In the source study's methods: Reference gene primer amplification yielded estimated nucleated cell counts. Clones were read by immunoSEQ multiplex PCR, and TCRdb kept only the in-frame ones, dropping some. V, J and clone size derive from that table, while D and trimming were established from the DNA sequence. The table shows about 170,000 clones, with roughly nine tenths occurring only once. The data stem from a study of blood T cell repertoires in COVID-19. Across the whole study: Samples taken during acute and convalescent COVID-19 were collected in the United States, Italy and Spain.

V lost 0 bases, J lost 2 bases, and 10 bases lay in between. This CDR3 region has 15 residues. Germline V gene data show CDR1 as LNHNV and CDR2 as YYDKDF (reference sequence). The sequenced sample was peripheral blood. This chain uses TRBV15 with TRBJ1-2; D may be TRBD1 (5 bases). The sequence was obtained from a man aged 50-60 years with acute or convalescent COVID-19. The CDR3 sequence: CATSRDRGANYGYTF. CDR3 sequence (DNA): TGTGCCACCAGCAGAGATCGCGGGGCAAACTATGGCTACACCTTC.